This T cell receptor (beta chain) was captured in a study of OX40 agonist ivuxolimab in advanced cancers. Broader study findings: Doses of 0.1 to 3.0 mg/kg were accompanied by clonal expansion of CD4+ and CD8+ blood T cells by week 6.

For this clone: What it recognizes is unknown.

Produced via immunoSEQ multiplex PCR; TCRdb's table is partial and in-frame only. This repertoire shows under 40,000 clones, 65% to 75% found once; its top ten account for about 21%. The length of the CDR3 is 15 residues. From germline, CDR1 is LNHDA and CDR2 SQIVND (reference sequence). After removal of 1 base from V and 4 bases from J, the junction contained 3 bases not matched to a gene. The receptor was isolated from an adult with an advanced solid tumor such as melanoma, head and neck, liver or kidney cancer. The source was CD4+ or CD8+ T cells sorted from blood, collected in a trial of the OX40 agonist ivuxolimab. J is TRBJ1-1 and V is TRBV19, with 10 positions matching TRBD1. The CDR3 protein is CASSIAGTGATEAFF. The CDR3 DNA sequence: TGTGCCAGTAGTATAGCTGGGACAGGGGCCACTGAAGCTTTCTTT.